These 29 T cell receptor beta chains came from one sample sequenced in a study of vaccination effects on CD4 cells after COVID-19. Under the ViraFEST assay, PBMC were stimulated with viral peptide pools so that antigen-specific CD4+ T cells expanded. Sequencing was performed afterwards. When nine to ten days of culture had elapsed, CD4+ T cells were isolated. Nobody among the vaccine recipients had prior SARS-CoV-2 infection (nucleocapsid antibodies were negative). Assay: immunoSEQ multiplex PCR; the TCRdb copy retains only in-frame clones and omits some. The sample has 20,000 to 25,000 clones, around 73% seen once; the top ten hold 4.5% to 6.5%. These receptors' antigens are unknown. The sequences come from CD4+ T cells from PBMCs cultured with SARS-CoV-2 spike peptides, collected before COVID-19 vaccination. The source of these receptors is a human donor who received a COVID-19 vaccine.

CDR3 sequence: CASSVDAGGRTGELFF. The DNA of the CDR3 is TGTGCCAGCAGCGTAGACGCGGGGGGCCGCACCGGGGAGCTGTTTTTT. The rearrangement uses TRBV9 and TRBJ2-2, with TRBD2 identical over 8 bases. Trimming removed 0 bases from V and 4 bases from J; junction bases left unmatched: 5. Germline CDR1 and CDR2: SGDLS and YYNGEE. This CDR3 has 16 residues.

V gene TRBV5-6 combines with J gene TRBJ2-7; tentatively, D is TRBD1 (5 bases). Trimming pared 2 bases from V and 6 bases from J, leaving 9 bases between. Per germline, CDR1 SGHDT and CDR2 YYEEEE. The CDR3 totals 12 residues. The CDR3 DNA is TGTGCCAGCAGCTTCAGGGTCTTCGAGCAGTACTTC. Its translation: CASSFRVFEQYF.

V is TRBV5-1 and J is TRBJ2-3; D is uncertain. CDR1 is SGHRS, CDR2 YFSETQ, per germline. CDR3 length: 12 residues. The V end lost 3 bases, the J end lost 5 bases, and 7 bases lay between the germline ends. CDR3 in amino acids: CASSSALDTQYF. The CDR3 DNA reads TGCGCCAGCAGCTCGGCTTTAGATACGCAGTATTTT.

This chain connects TRBV11-2 to TRBJ1-4, with 7 bases matching TRBD1. There are 15 residues in the CDR3. Germline trimming cut 5 bases from V and 5 bases from J; bases unmatched to any gene: 8. The germline gives CDR1 SGHAT, CDR2 FQNNGV. CDR3 sequence (DNA): TGTGCCAGCAGCACCCGGACAGGACTGAATGAAAAACTGTTTTTT. It specifies CASSTRTGLNEKLFF.

This clone was seen a single time. The V and J genes are TRBV10-3 and TRBJ2-5; D tentatively fits TRBD1 or TRBD2 (5 bases each). The germline V and J ends were trimmed by 0 bases and 7 bases, with 18 bases remaining between them. This CDR3 contains 16 residues. From germline, CDR1 is ENHRY and CDR2 SYGVKD. The chain's CDR3 is CAISESERTPGGTQYF. Written as DNA, the CDR3 is TGTGCCATCAGTGAGTCTGAAAGGACGCCTGGGGGGACCCAGTACTTC.

This chain links TRBV3-1 (or the pseudogene TRBV3-2) with TRBJ2-1, with D uncertain. V was shortened by 4 bases and J by 4 bases, with 8 bases between the two germline ends. CDR1 is LGHDT, CDR2 YNNKEL, per germline (reference sequence). This CDR3 comprises 13 residues. CDR3 in amino acids: CASSPLFYNEQFF. The DNA for the CDR3 is TGTGCCAGCAGCCCACTGTTTTACAATGAGCAGTTCTTC.

This clone was detected only a few times. The chain is built from TRBV10-1 and TRBJ1-1, with TRBD1 matching 7 bases. The CDR3 is 15 residues long. Germline-derived CDR1 and CDR2 are WNHNN and SYGVQD (reference sequence). The J segment lost 1 base and the V segment lost 4 bases, leaving 6 bases of the junction unmatched. The CDR3: CASSGLGQANTEAFF. The CDR3 DNA sequence: TGCGCCAGCAGTGGGCTCGGACAGGCGAACACTGAAGCTTTCTTT.

The rearrangement uses TRBV3-1 (or the pseudogene TRBV3-2) and TRBJ2-3; D unresolved. V lost 0 bases and J lost 7, with 5 bases in between. Germline V gene sequence: CDR1 LGHDT, CDR2 YNNKEL (reference sequence). This CDR3 comprises 12 residues. The CDR3 here is CASSQDSYTQYF. Here the CDR3 DNA reads TGTGCCAGCAGCCAAGACTCATATACGCAGTATTTT.

This chain joins TRBV24-1 and TRBJ2-5, with D uncertain. The CDR3 totals 11 residues. Trimming removed 3 bases at V and 5 bases at J, with 3 bases between. Germline V lookup: CDR1 KGHDR, CDR2 SFDVKD. CDR3: CATSDRETQYF. The CDR3 DNA follows: TGTGCCACCAGTGATAGGGAGACCCAGTACTTC.

V gene TRBV5-1 combines with J gene TRBJ2-7; D may be TRBD1 (5 bases). Per germline, CDR1 SGHRS and CDR2 YFSETQ. Trimming took off 0 bases at V and 5 bases at J, with 6 bases between the two ends. The CDR3 runs 12 residues. This chain's CDR3 is CASSLDRHEQYF. For the CDR3, the DNA is TGCGCCAGCAGCTTGGACAGGCACGAGCAGTACTTC.

The chain links TRBV6-6 to TRBJ2-2; TRBD2 agrees at 11 bases. Germline trimming cut 5 bases from V and 2 bases from J; bases unmatched to any gene: 13. The CDR3 extends over 19 amino acids. The germline V gene has CDR1 MNHNY and CDR2 SVGAGI (reference sequence). In DNA, the CDR3 is TGTGCCAGCAGTCCGCGAGGTACTAGCGGGAGCGGTAACACCGGGGAGCTGTTTTTT. Protein sequence: CASSPRGTSGSGNTGELFF.

The gene calls are TRBV15 and TRBJ1-2, with TRBD1 as a possible D gene (6 bases). CDR1 and CDR2 from the germline V gene are LNHNV and YYDKDF (reference sequence). V lost 0 bases and J lost 1, with 15 bases in between. The CDR3 loop spans 17 amino acids. The chain's CDR3 is CATSRDFGQSYNYGYTF. The CDR3, as DNA: TGTGCCACCAGCAGAGATTTTGGACAGTCTTATAACTATGGCTACACCTTC.

The table lists this clone with a count of one. The rearrangement uses TRBV6-5 and TRBJ1-2; D call uncertain. The V gene lost 6 bases and the J gene lost 4 bases, with 12 bases spanning the gap. The CDR3 has 13 amino acids. CDR1 is MNHEY and CDR2 is SVGAGI in the germline V gene. The CDR3 coding sequence is TGTGCCAGCAGAACCCCCAAACCCTATGGCTACACCTTC. Encoded protein: CASRTPKPYGYTF.

This sequence joins TRBV19 and TRBJ2-2; tentatively, D is TRBD1 (6 bases). This CDR3 comprises 18 residues. Between the trimmed V and J ends, which lost 2 bases and 0 bases, there was a span of 16 bases. The germline gives CDR1 LNHDA, CDR2 SQIVND (reference sequence). CDR3 residues: CASSIRTHRTANTGELFF. The DNA of the CDR3 is TGTGCCAGTAGTATAAGGACCCACAGGACAGCGAACACCGGGGAGCTGTTTTTT.

In this sample, this clone turned up once. The chain joins TRBV15 to TRBJ1-4; D is unresolved. The germline CDR1 and CDR2 sequences are LNHNV and YYDKDF (reference sequence). The CDR3 totals 16 residues. Trimming removed 0 bases from V and 5 bases from J, with 13 bases in between. CDR3 in DNA: TGTGCCACCAGCAGAGAACTCCCCGCCCGGAATGAAAAACTGTTTTTT. It specifies CATSRELPARNEKLFF. Based on the CDR3 plus reference TRBV15 and TRBJ1-4, the full variable domain is DAMVIQNPRYQVTQFGKPVTLSCSQTLNHNVMYWYQQKSSQAPKLLFHYYDKDFNNEADTPDNFQSRRPNTSFCFLDIRSPGLGDTAMYLCATSRELPARNEKLFFGSGTQLSVL.

The chain uses TRBV6-5 and TRBJ1-1, with D possibly being TRBD1 (5 bases). The CDR3 extends over 15 amino acids. The V and J ends lost 5 bases and 1 base respectively, with 14 bases between them. The V gene's germline CDR1 is MNHEY and CDR2 SVGAGI. CDR3 sequence: CASSQPGTGNTEAFF. In DNA form, the CDR3 reads TGTGCCAGCAGTCAACCAGGGACGGGGAACACTGAAGCTTTCTTT.

This sequence joins TRBV7-8 and TRBJ2-5; TRBD2 aligns across 13 bases. This CDR3 region has 16 residues. Germline CDR1 and CDR2: SGHVS and FQNEAQ. J was trimmed by 5 bases and V by 1 base; bases with no gene match: 4. The CDR3 spells CASSLGTSGSSETQYF. CDR3 DNA sequence: TGTGCCAGCAGCTTAGGGACTAGCGGGAGCTCTGAGACCCAGTACTTC. The full variable domain, with the rest looked up from reference TRBV7-8 and TRBJ2-5, is GAGVSQSPRYKVAKRGQDVALRCDPISGHVSLFWYQQALGQGPEFLTYFQNEAQLDKSGLPSDRFFAERPEGSVSTLKIQRTQQEDSAVYLCASSLGTSGSSETQYFGPGTRLLVL.

The V call is TRBV18, the J call TRBJ2-7, with D uncertain. Germline CDR1 reads KGHSH; CDR2 reads LQKENI. The CDR3 loop spans 14 amino acids. Trimming took 0 bases from V and 4 from J, leaving 10 bases between them. This chain's CDR3 is CASSPPYGKYEQYF. The CDR3, as DNA: TGTGCCAGCTCACCACCGTACGGAAAATACGAGCAGTACTTC.

J is TRBJ2-3 and V is TRBV11-2; TRBD1 matches at 9 bases. CDR3 length: 16 residues. The V segment lost 0 bases and the J segment 0 bases; nucleotides outside the gene matches: 1. The germline V gene encodes CDR1 SGHAT and CDR2 FQNNGV. The DNA of the CDR3 is TGTGCCAGCAGCTTAGACGGACAGGGGAGCACAGATACGCAGTATTTT. Amino acids: CASSLDGQGSTDTQYF.

This chain uses TRBV28 with TRBJ2-1; TRBD2 agrees at 10 bases. This CDR3 has 15 amino acids. Germline trimming cut 3 bases from V and 7 bases from J; bases unmatched to any gene: 6. Germline CDR1 reads MDHEN; CDR2 reads SYDVKM. The CDR3 spells CASSLMLAGVNEQFF. The CDR3 coding sequence is TGTGCCAGCAGTTTGATGCTAGCGGGAGTAAATGAGCAGTTCTTC.

The rearrangement links TRBV6-6 to TRBJ2-4; D is unclear. V gave up 2 bases and J gave up 9 bases, with 14 bases separating them. The CDR3 has 14 amino acids. The germline V gene encodes CDR1 MNHNY and CDR2 SVGAGI (reference sequence). The CDR3, as DNA: TGTGCCAGCAGTTACCCGAGACCGAGCACCATTCAGTACTTC. It codes for CASSYPRPSTIQYF.

The chain has TRBV5-1 and TRBJ2-2; 12 bases align to TRBD2. Germline V gene sequence: CDR1 SGHRS, CDR2 YFSETQ. CDR3 size: 15 residues. Trimming removed 4 bases from V and 8 bases from J; junction bases left unmatched: 6. In DNA, the CDR3 is TGCGCCAGCAGCCTGGGACTAGCGGGCAAGGGGGAGCTGTTTTTT. This translates into CASSLGLAGKGELFF.

The gene calls are TRBV20-1 and TRBJ1-2; TRBD1 matches at 8 bases. This CDR3 comprises 14 residues. J gave up 7 bases and V 3 bases, and 10 bases lay outside the gene matches. The germline gives CDR1 DFQATT, CDR2 SNEGSKA (reference sequence). The CDR3 reads CSASQGAGLGGYTF. In DNA form, the CDR3 reads TGCAGTGCTAGTCAGGGGGCTGGCCTGGGTGGCTACACCTTC.

This clone came up a few times. The CDR3 protein is CASSSIAGDNEQFF. The DNA for the CDR3 is TGTGCCAGCAGCTCTATAGCGGGGGACAATGAGCAGTTCTTC. This chain connects TRBV5-6 to TRBJ2-1, with 9 nucleotides matching TRBD2. Germline V CDR1 and CDR2: SGHDT, YYEEEE. The CDR3 has 14 amino acids. V trimming: 3 bases; J trimming: 5 bases; junction bases outside the gene matches: 3.

J is TRBJ2-3 and V is TRBV3-1 (or the pseudogene TRBV3-2), with D possibly being TRBD2 (5 bases). Trimming took 0 bases from V and 6 from J, leaving 13 bases between them. CDR3 length: 15 amino acids. Germline CDR1 reads LGHDT; CDR2 reads YNNKEL (reference sequence). The CDR3 region is CASSQDLTRGDTQYF. In nucleotides, the CDR3 is TGTGCCAGCAGCCAAGATTTGACCCGCGGGGATACGCAGTATTTT.

This chain connects TRBV18 to TRBJ1-2; D gene uncertain. The ends were cut back, 3 bases at V and 6 bases at J, with 11 bases in the middle. The CDR3 runs 13 residues. Germline CDR1 is KGHSH and CDR2 is LQKENI. CDR3 protein: CASSPSYTNGYTF. In nucleotides, the CDR3 is TGTGCCAGCTCACCGTCGTACACAAATGGCTACACCTTC.

V usage is TRBV7-8 and J usage is TRBJ2-5; D uncertain. CDR1 SGHVS and CDR2 FQNEAQ come from the germline V gene. The CDR3 is 13 amino acids. V lost 4 bases and J 5 bases, leaving 11 bases between the germline ends. The CDR3 DNA sequence: TGTGCCAGCAGCTCCCTCCGGACGGAGACCCAGTACTTC. Protein: CASSSLRTETQYF.

The chain is built from TRBV29-1 and TRBJ2-2; weak D call: TRBD2 (5 bases). The V gene's germline CDR1 is SQVTM and CDR2 ANQGSEA. This CDR3 contains 12 residues. V was clipped by 3 bases and J by 5 bases, with 7 bases between them. The CDR3 reads CSVDWRTGELFF. The DNA for the CDR3 is TGCAGCGTTGATTGGAGGACCGGGGAGCTGTTTTTT.

This clone was observed a few times. The gene calls are TRBV6-6 and TRBJ1-2; 8 bases align to TRBD1. The germline V gene has CDR1 MNHNY and CDR2 SVGAGI (reference sequence). Trimming removed 5 bases from V and 8 bases from J; junction bases left unmatched: 4. This CDR3 contains 12 residues. The CDR3 protein is CASSTRDRGYTF. CDR3 bases: TGTGCCAGCAGTACTCGGGACAGGGGCTACACCTTC.